This T cell receptor beta chain was captured in a study of T cell responses to AZD1222 COVID-19 vaccine. The wider study: Pooled together were second doses at about 4 or about 12 weeks.

Findings and caveats of the study: Breadth and depth of Spike-specific TCRs rose after two AZD1222 doses. With dominance at 160-218 and 743-854, vaccine-associated CD4 TCRs spanned spike. Females outnumbered males among donors, who were mostly white British; clonal diversity was possibly underestimated.

The V and J ends lost 0 bases and 2 bases respectively, with 7 bases between them. The CDR3 runs 15 residues. Per the germline V gene, CDR1 is KGHSH and CDR2 is LQKENI. Regarding this clone: Antigen unknown.

The assay was immunoSEQ multiplex PCR, and TCRdb's table has in-frame clones only and misses some. The sample shows around 28,000 clones, around 80% of them seen only once. This chain uses TRBV18 with TRBJ2-2; perhaps TRBD2 as D (6 bases). This clonotype was sampled from an adult in good health. The sequenced sample was peripheral blood, obtained on day 0 of AZD1222 vaccination. The CDR3 loop reads CASSPPGLNTGELFF. For the CDR3, the DNA is TGTGCCAGCTCACCACCGGGACTTAACACCGGGGAGCTGTTTTTT.